A selection of T cell receptor beta chains follows, all from one sample in a study of blood T cell repertoires in COVID-19. Method: immunoSEQ multiplex PCR; TCRdb's copy keeps in-frame clones and lacks some. In the table there are around 58,000 clones, 88% of which are singletons. The source material was peripheral blood. These receptor sequences come from a woman aged 55-69 years with COVID-19, enrolled during active disease. The CDR3 runs from the conserved cysteine through the conserved F or W. Each record gives: clone size, V gene, J gene, D gene, CDR3 protein, CDR3 DNA. D genes are given only for firm matches. Clone size is shown for a subset of rows, as once, few, many or a class of expanded clone.

-	TRBV5-1	TRBJ1-3	-	CASSSDGNSGNTIYF	TGCGCCAGCAGCTCGGACGGGAACTCTGGAAACACCATATATTTT
-	TRBV10-1	TRBJ2-7	-	CASSEVVAQEPYEQYF	TGCGCCAGCAGTGAGGTCGTGGCACAAGAACCCTACGAGCAGTACTTC
-	TRBV3-1/TRBV3-2	TRBJ2-4	-	CASRPRGTKNIQYF	TGTGCCAGCCGTCCCAGGGGAACCAAAAACATTCAGTACTTC
few	TRBV14	TRBJ1-2	TRBD1	CASSQQLTGDINYGYTF	TGTGCCAGCAGCCAACAACTCACAGGGGACATTAACTATGGCTACACCTTC
-	TRBV11-2	TRBJ1-5	-	CASSLVARGASNQPQHF	TGTGCCAGCAGCTTAGTGGCCAGGGGTGCAAGCAATCAGCCCCAGCATTTT
-	TRBV30	TRBJ1-6	TRBD1	CAWDRAADNSPLHF	TGTGCCTGGGACAGGGCAGCTGATAATTCACCCCTCCACTTT
-	TRBV27	TRBJ2-2	TRBD2	CASSRLASGGTGELFF	TGTGCCAGCTCTCGACTAGCATCTGGGGGCACCGGGGAGCTGTTTTTT
-	TRBV11-2	TRBJ2-3	-	CASSFQAGSTDTQYF	TGTGCCAGCAGCTTCCAAGCGGGTAGCACAGATACGCAGTATTTT
-	TRBV9	TRBJ2-1	-	CASSVAGSLEQFF	TGTGCCAGCAGCGTAGCCGGCTCACTAGAGCAGTTCTTC
once	TRBV18	TRBJ2-5	-	CASSTAAQETQYF	TGTGCCAGCTCTACGGCGGCCCAAGAGACCCAGTACTTC
-	TRBV19	TRBJ2-3	TRBD2	CASGVSGGTDTQYF	TGTGCCAGCGGCGTCAGCGGGGGCACAGATACGCAGTATTTT
-	TRBV7-2	TRBJ1-3	-	CASSLRQTGNTIYF	TGTGCCAGCAGCTTAAGACAGACTGGAAACACCATATATTTT
once	TRBV5-1	TRBJ2-2	-	CASSLVEAGNTGELFF	TGCGCCAGCTCCCTTGTCGAAGCGGGGAACACCGGGGAGCTGTTTTTT
-	TRBV5-1	TRBJ1-6	TRBD1	CASSRRRGNSPLHF	TGCGCCAGCAGCAGGCGCAGGGGGAATTCACCCCTCCACTTT
few	TRBV11-3	TRBJ2-1	TRBD1	CASSLEWTGYYDEQFF	TGTGCCAGCAGCTTAGAATGGACAGGGTATTACGATGAGCAGTTCTTC
-	TRBV4-1	TRBJ1-1	-	CASSQVGQGMNTEAFF	TGCGCCAGCAGCCAAGTCGGGCAGGGAATGAACACTGAAGCTTTCTTT
-	TRBV19	TRBJ2-1	-	CASSRGTYNEQFF	TGTGCCAGTAGTCGCGGGACCTACAATGAGCAGTTCTTC
-	TRBV5-1	TRBJ2-1	TRBD1	CASSLGAGGFDEQFF	TGCGCCAGCAGCCTTGGGGCAGGGGGCTTTGATGAGCAGTTCTTC
few	TRBV7-2	TRBJ2-7	-	CASSLAPGEGDREQYF	TGTGCCAGCAGCTTAGCCCCAGGCGAGGGAGATAGGGAGCAGTACTTC
-	TRBV28	TRBJ2-3	-	CASRRADTQYF	TGTGCCAGCAGACGAGCAGATACGCAGTATTTT
-	TRBV7-2	TRBJ2-1	TRBD2	CASTISGTKSNEQFF	TGTGCCAGCACTATAAGCGGGACTAAGTCCAATGAGCAGTTCTTC
-	TRBV5-4	TRBJ2-6	TRBD2	CASSPTSGGPGANVLTF	TGTGCCAGCAGCCCGACTAGCGGGGGGCCTGGGGCCAACGTCCTGACTTTC
-	TRBV5-1	TRBJ2-5	TRBD2	CASSFGLAGGGETQYF	TGCGCCAGCAGCTTTGGACTAGCGGGAGGAGGGGAGACCCAGTACTTC
-	TRBV2	TRBJ1-6	-	CASSEMAVANSPLHF	TGTGCCAGCAGTGAAATGGCAGTTGCCAATTCACCCCTCCACTTT
-	TRBV28	TRBJ1-5	-	CASSPGGWGQPQHF	TGTGCCAGCAGCCCGGGGGGCTGGGGGCAGCCCCAGCATTTT
few	TRBV6-5	TRBJ1-6	TRBD1	CASNHRGNSPLHF	TGTGCCAGCAATCACAGGGGGAATTCACCCCTCCACTTT
-	TRBV18	TRBJ1-1	-	CASSPPSRGADTEAFF	TGTGCCAGCTCACCACCGTCAAGGGGCGCGGACACTGAAGCTTTCTTT
-	TRBV30	TRBJ1-1	-	CAWRGGISTEAFF	TGTGCCTGGAGAGGAGGGATTAGCACTGAAGCTTTCTTT
-	TRBV5-1	TRBJ1-5	-	CASSLEGGRQPQHF	TGCGCCAGCAGCTTGGAGGGGGGGAGGCAGCCCCAGCATTTT
-	TRBV5-6	TRBJ2-4	-	CASSLRQIQYF	TGTGCCAGCAGCTTGAGACAAATTCAGTACTTC
-	TRBV11-2	TRBJ2-1	-	CASSLDEAVAFEQFF	TGTGCCAGCAGCTTAGATGAGGCCGTCGCTTTTGAGCAGTTCTTC